This is a list of T cell receptor beta chains from one sample in a study of CD8+ T cells in alopecia areata. The protocol was immunoSEQ multiplex PCR, while the TCRdb copy is restricted to in-frame clones and leaves out a portion. The sample holds 190,000 or so clones, under 60% seen once. Sample: CD8+ T cells sorted from blood, taken at week 24, from a patient treated with tofacitinib. The receptors come from a human donor with alopecia areata. CDR3s include the opening cysteine and the closing phenylalanine or tryptophan. A D gene is named only where the DNA matches it firmly. Clone size is not always given. Where it is, it says once, few, many or a class for expanded clones.

d_call: TRBD2; clone_size: NA; v_call: TRBV4-1; j_call: TRBJ2-7; cdr3_length: 16; cdr3_nt: TGCGCCAGCAGCCCCGGGCGGGGCGGGGGTTGGAACGAGCAGTACTTC; cdr3_aa: CASSPGRGGGWNEQYF
d_call: NA; clone_size: NA; v_call: TRBV15; j_call: TRBJ1-2; cdr3_length: 16; cdr3_nt: TGTGCCACCAGCAGAGGGGCCAGGGGCCAGCTTTATGGCTACACCTTC; cdr3_aa: CATSRGARGQLYGYTF
d_call: NA; clone_size: few; v_call: TRBV30; j_call: TRBJ1-3; cdr3_length: 13; cdr3_nt: TGTGCCTGGCGTCCGGATACTGGAAACACCATATATTTT; cdr3_aa: CAWRPDTGNTIYF
d_call: NA; clone_size: NA; v_call: TRBV9; j_call: TRBJ2-3; cdr3_length: 15; cdr3_nt: TGTGCCAGCAGCCCCTTAGGGAGTCGGACAGATACGCAGTATTTT; cdr3_aa: CASSPLGSRTDTQYF
d_call: NA; clone_size: NA; v_call: TRBV2; j_call: TRBJ1-1; cdr3_length: 13; cdr3_nt: TGTGCCAGCAGTGGAAACAGCCTCACTGAAGCTTTCTTT; cdr3_aa: CASSGNSLTEAFF
d_call: NA; clone_size: few; v_call: TRBV19; j_call: TRBJ1-1; cdr3_length: 15; cdr3_nt: TGTGCCACGACCCCTACTGGGGGGGCGACCACTGAAGCTTTCTTT; cdr3_aa: CATTPTGGATTEAFF
d_call: NA; clone_size: NA; v_call: TRBV11-2; j_call: TRBJ2-1; cdr3_length: 15; cdr3_nt: TGTGCCAGCAGCTTAGATAAGGTCGGGTACAATGAGCAGTTCTTC; cdr3_aa: CASSLDKVGYNEQFF
d_call: NA; clone_size: few; v_call: TRBV5-1; j_call: TRBJ1-2; cdr3_length: 13; cdr3_nt: TGCGCCAGCAGCCTTGGACAGTACTATGGCTACACCTTC; cdr3_aa: CASSLGQYYGYTF
d_call: NA; clone_size: NA; v_call: TRBV2; j_call: TRBJ1-1; cdr3_length: 12; cdr3_nt: TGTGCCAGCCTGGGAGGGAACACTGAAGCTTTCTTT; cdr3_aa: CASLGGNTEAFF
d_call: NA; clone_size: few; v_call: TRBV15; j_call: TRBJ1-5; cdr3_length: 15; cdr3_nt: TGTGCCACCACCAAGCGGGCGCGCGGCAATCAGCCCCAGCATTTT; cdr3_aa: CATTKRARGNQPQHF
d_call: NA; clone_size: NA; v_call: TRBV29-1; j_call: TRBJ2-3; cdr3_length: 15; cdr3_nt: TGCAGCGTTGACTGGCTAGACGAAACCACAGATACGCAGTATTTT; cdr3_aa: CSVDWLDETTDTQYF
d_call: TRBD2; clone_size: NA; v_call: TRBV7-6; j_call: TRBJ2-3; cdr3_length: 16; cdr3_nt: TGTGCCAGCAGCTTGTCAAGCGGGGGCCGCACAGATACGCAGTATTTT; cdr3_aa: CASSLSSGGRTDTQYF
d_call: TRBD1; clone_size: few; v_call: TRBV28; j_call: TRBJ1-4; cdr3_length: 14; cdr3_nt: TGTGCCAGCAGGCCATTTACAGGGGGCCTCGTGATGTTTTTT; cdr3_aa: CASRPFTGGLVMFF
d_call: NA; clone_size: NA; v_call: TRBV5-1; j_call: TRBJ2-7; cdr3_length: 14; cdr3_nt: TGCGCCAGCAGCGCCCGGGACGCTCCCTACGAGCAGTACTTC; cdr3_aa: CASSARDAPYEQYF
d_call: NA; clone_size: NA; v_call: TRBV7-9; j_call: TRBJ2-2; cdr3_length: 12; cdr3_nt: TGTGCCAGCAGCCCCGCGGCCGGGGAGCTGTTTTTT; cdr3_aa: CASSPAAGELFF
d_call: NA; clone_size: NA; v_call: TRBV27; j_call: TRBJ1-6; cdr3_length: 16; cdr3_nt: TGTGCCAGCAGCTTGTCGCTTCCTAAACTAAATTCACCCCTCCACTTT; cdr3_aa: CASSLSLPKLNSPLHF
d_call: TRBD1; clone_size: NA; v_call: TRBV6-5; j_call: TRBJ1-2; cdr3_length: 15; cdr3_nt: TGTGCCAGCAGTTACGAGGGACAGGGCAACTATGGCTACACCTTC; cdr3_aa: CASSYEGQGNYGYTF
d_call: NA; clone_size: NA; v_call: TRBV5-6; j_call: TRBJ2-7; cdr3_length: 14; cdr3_nt: TGTGCCAGCAGCTTGGACAGGGTTGGGCTCGAGCAGTACTTC; cdr3_aa: CASSLDRVGLEQYF
d_call: NA; clone_size: NA; v_call: TRBV10-3; j_call: TRBJ2-5; cdr3_length: 14; cdr3_nt: TGTGCCATCAGTGAGCAAGGGGCTCAAGAGACCCAGTACTTC; cdr3_aa: CAISEQGAQETQYF
d_call: NA; clone_size: few; v_call: TRBV25-1; j_call: TRBJ2-5; cdr3_length: 17; cdr3_nt: TGTGCCAGCAGTGAAAGATGGTCGGGGCCTATCCAAGAGACCCAGTACTTC; cdr3_aa: CASSERWSGPIQETQYF
d_call: NA; clone_size: NA; v_call: TRBV10-1; j_call: TRBJ1-1; cdr3_length: 13; cdr3_nt: TGCGCCAGCAGTGACGGGGGGAACACTGAAGCTTTCTTT; cdr3_aa: CASSDGGNTEAFF
d_call: TRBD2; clone_size: once; v_call: TRBV4-1; j_call: TRBJ2-5; cdr3_length: 15; cdr3_nt: TGCGCCAGCAGCCCCACTAGCGGGGGGGCTGGGACCCAGTACTTC; cdr3_aa: CASSPTSGGAGTQYF
d_call: NA; clone_size: few; v_call: TRBV29-1; j_call: TRBJ2-6; cdr3_length: 13; cdr3_nt: TGCAGCGTTGTAGGCTCTGGGGCCAACGTCCTGACTTTC; cdr3_aa: CSVVGSGANVLTF
d_call: TRBD2; clone_size: NA; v_call: TRBV30; j_call: TRBJ2-1; cdr3_length: 17; cdr3_nt: TGTGCCTGGAGTGTACTAGCGGGGTCATGTTCCTACAATGAGCAGTTCTTC; cdr3_aa: CAWSVLAGSCSYNEQFF
d_call: NA; clone_size: NA; v_call: TRBV29-1; j_call: TRBJ2-2; cdr3_length: 12; cdr3_nt: TGCAGCACAGAAATTATGGGCGGGGAGCTGTTTTTT; cdr3_aa: CSTEIMGGELFF
d_call: NA; clone_size: NA; v_call: TRBV6-6; j_call: TRBJ2-5; cdr3_length: 13; cdr3_nt: TGTGCCAGCGGTTGGACACGTCAAGAGACCCAGTACTTC; cdr3_aa: CASGWTRQETQYF
d_call: NA; clone_size: NA; v_call: TRBV5-6; j_call: TRBJ1-4; cdr3_length: 13; cdr3_nt: TGTGCCAGCAGCTTGTCGGACGGTGAAAAACTGTTTTTT; cdr3_aa: CASSLSDGEKLFF
d_call: TRBD1; clone_size: NA; v_call: TRBV27; j_call: TRBJ2-2; cdr3_length: 15; cdr3_nt: TGTGCCAGCAGTTTCAGGGGGCGAAGCACCGGGGAGCTGTTTTTT; cdr3_aa: CASSFRGRSTGELFF
d_call: NA; clone_size: NA; v_call: TRBV6-1; j_call: TRBJ2-7; cdr3_length: 14; cdr3_nt: TGTGCCAGCAGTTTACAGGGAGCCAACTACGAGCAGTACTTC; cdr3_aa: CASSLQGANYEQYF
d_call: NA; clone_size: few; v_call: TRBV5-1; j_call: TRBJ2-1; cdr3_length: 11; cdr3_nt: TGCGCCAGCAGCCCGAACAATGAGCAGTTCTTC; cdr3_aa: CASSPNNEQFF
d_call: NA; clone_size: NA; v_call: TRBV29-1; j_call: TRBJ2-2; cdr3_length: 14; cdr3_nt: TGCAGCGTTGAGGGGATTTCGGACACCGGGGAGCTGTTTTTT; cdr3_aa: CSVEGISDTGELFF
d_call: NA; clone_size: few; v_call: TRBV5-6; j_call: TRBJ2-7; cdr3_length: 13; cdr3_nt: TGTGCCAGCAGCCTCCGGGGACCCTACGAGCAGTACTTC; cdr3_aa: CASSLRGPYEQYF